These 3 T cell receptor beta chains share one sample of origin, sequenced in a study of Ad26.COV2.S vaccination and SARS-CoV-2 variants. Treatment here: 19 received Ad26.COV2.S at low or high dose, single or two shots; several received placebo; per-sample allocation not given. Samples came from day 63 after the first vaccine or placebo injection. The assay was immunoSEQ multiplex PCR, and TCRdb's table has in-frame clones only and misses some. The sample includes some 330,000 clones, roughly 90% of them seen just once. The sequencing here drew on peripheral blood, taken in a trial of Ad26.COV2.S vaccine versus placebo. These TCRs come from a person aged 18-60 years who received the Ad26.COV2.S COVID-19 vaccine or a placebo.

The rearrangement links TRBV13 to TRBJ2-7; D is undetermined. Trimming removed 2 bases at V and 5 bases at J, with 7 bases between. The germline V gene has CDR1 PRHDT and CDR2 FYEKMQ (reference sequence). The CDR3 sequence is 12 residues long. CDR3 in amino acids: CASSLNSNEQYF. The CDR3 nucleotides read TGTGCCAGCAGCTTAAATAGCAACGAGCAGTACTTC.

The CDR3: CASKSNRDGVEQYF. The CDR3 DNA is TGTGCCAGCAAATCGAACCGGGACGGTGTCGAGCAGTACTTC. The chain joins TRBV27 to TRBJ2-7, with D possibly called TRBD1 or TRBD2 (5 bases each). This CDR3 is built from 14 residues. Trimming stripped 7 bases from V and 6 bases from J, with 19 bases between. Germline CDR1 MNHEY, CDR2 SMNVEV (reference sequence).

J is TRBJ2-1 and V is TRBV7-2, with 9 bases matching TRBD2. This CDR3 contains 15 residues. The V gene's germline CDR1 is SGHTA and CDR2 FQGNSA. The V segment lost 5 bases and the J segment 9 bases; nucleotides outside the gene matches: 11. DNA for the CDR3: TGTGCCAGCAGCAGGGGCGGGAGGGCCGTCGGTGAGCAGTTCTTC. Amino acids: CASSRGGRAVGEQFF.